This T cell receptor beta chain is drawn from a study of blood T cell repertoires in COVID-19. Measured with immunoSEQ multiplex PCR; TCRdb has only the in-frame clones, and not every one. The table records 150,000 to 200,000 clones, about 89% of them present only once. The trim removed 6 bases at V and 1 base at J, leaving 5 bases unmatched. The CDR3 consists of 14 residues. The germline V gene encodes CDR1 SNHLY and CDR2 FYNNEI. J is TRBJ1-1 and V is TRBV2, with 7 positions matching TRBD1. Sequenced material: peripheral blood. This TCR was recovered from a man aged 70 or older with acute or convalescent COVID-19. CDR3 nucleotide sequence: TGTGCCAGCAGGACAGGGTTTCGGAACACTGAAGCTTTCTTT. Amino acids: CASRTGFRNTEAFF.